This TCR beta chain appears in the sequencing data of a study of cytomegalovirus exposure and HLA in healthy donors. Study in general: The same platform was used for the 110 or so validation repertoires and the 500 to 700 first-cohort repertoires, a later analysis reported.

There are 17 residues in the CDR3. V lost 3 bases to trimming and J lost 1 base; unmatched junction nucleotides: 5. The germline V gene encodes CDR1 MDHEN and CDR2 SYDVKM. Data came from immunoSEQ multiplex PCR; TCRdb stores just in-frame clones and leaves some out. Seen here are 200,000 to 250,000 clones, around four fifths observed once, and the top ten hold roughly an eighth. Concerning this clone: Its target is unknown.

Whole-study results and caveats: As was reported, the classifier diagnosed cytomegalovirus status with high specificity and sensitivity. The authors enumerated over 150 TCR beta chains as linked to cytomegalovirus.

Material: PBMCs. The clonotype was recovered from a woman aged 25 to 39 in good health and CMV-seropositive. V usage is TRBV28 and J usage is TRBJ2-2, with 10 bases fitting TRBD1. The chain's CDR3 is CASSLGTGALNTGELFF. In DNA form, the CDR3 reads TGTGCCAGCAGTTTGGGGACAGGGGCTCTGAACACCGGGGAGCTGTTTTTT.